The clone carrying this T cell receptor (beta chain) was seen a few times. Its specificity is not known. The data stem from a study of shared clonotypes between healthy human individuals. Findings and caveats of the study: The authors expected sequencing depth to affect clonotype sharing among donors.

Researchers partitioned CD4+ cells into CD45RA+ naive and CD45RA-negative memory subsets. The CDR3 spans 14 residues. The V and J ends lost 4 bases and 4 bases, in that order; junction bases with no gene match: 5. Germline lookup yields CDR1 SEHNR and CDR2 FQNEAQ (reference sequence). In the source study's methods: There were no quality scores in the junction-only immunoSEQ sequences, so filtering differed. Repertoires were generated with immunoSEQ multiplex PCR, while TCRdb's copy carries only in-frame clones and drops some. V, J and clone size are taken as reported in that table, and D and trimming were inferred from the DNA itself. The repertoire holds some 1 million clones, with around 75% as singletons.

The receptor was isolated from a young man in good health. The rearrangement joins TRBV7-9 to TRBJ1-2, with 8 positions matching TRBD1. Source material: memory CD4+ T cells sorted from blood. Regarding subset: CD45RA-negative fraction. Here the CDR3 reads CASSSGQGGYGYTF. CDR3 bases: TGTGCCAGCAGCTCAGGACAGGGCGGCTATGGCTACACCTTC.